One sample yielded the 29 T cell receptor beta chains listed below, sequenced in a study of T-cell reconstitution after alpha-beta-depleted transplantation in children. Using unique molecular identifiers, the investigators prepared the TCRbeta library. TCRdb re-called the PCR reads with MiXCR, one entry per CDR3 protein. The sample lists hundreds of thousands of distinct CDR3 sequences, roughly 13% occurring once. Specimen: PBMCs, mostly from graft donor cells, collected 360 days after TCRalphabeta/CD19-depleted stem cell transplant. Every receptor here comes from a male patient between 5 and 17 years old who had a stem cell transplant for acute myeloid leukemia, so the T cells may come from the graft donor.

This clonotype has just a few counts. The gene calls are TRBV20-1 and TRBJ2-1; 11 nucleotides agree with TRBD2. The germline gives CDR1 DFQATT, CDR2 SNEGSKA (reference sequence). This CDR3 is 15 amino acids long. Losses at the gene ends were 0 bases for V and 4 bases for J; bases not matched to a gene: 2. The CDR3 DNA sequence: TGCAGTGCTAGAGACCGACTAGCGGGATACAATGAGCAGTTCTTC. It is translated as CSARDRLAGYNEQFF.

The chain combines TRBV7-2 with TRBJ2-3, with TRBD2 identical over 8 bases. Trimming cost V 5 bases and J 2 bases; bases outside gene matches: 9. Germline loops: CDR1 SGHTA, CDR2 FQGNSA. This CDR3 has 16 residues. The CDR3, as DNA: TGTGCCAGCAGCACTGTAGCGGGATTCTACACAGATACGCAGTATTTT. The encoded protein is CASSTVAGFYTDTQYF.

This sequence joins TRBV10-3 and TRBJ1-5; D is unclear. Per germline, CDR1 ENHRY and CDR2 SYGVKD. Trimming stripped 4 bases from V and 4 bases from J, with 14 bases between. This CDR3 comprises 15 residues. The chain's CDR3 is CAISGSEVWNQPQHF. The CDR3 region has the DNA TGTGCCATCAGTGGGAGTGAGGTGTGGAATCAGCCCCAGCATTTT.

This clonotype appeared a few times. A read error may explain this, as a much larger clone is one base away. The chain has TRBV7-3 and TRBJ2-2; no definite D call. CDR3 length equals 12 residues. CDR1 is SGHTA and CDR2 is FQGTGA in the germline V gene. V was cut by 5 bases and J by 4 bases, with 5 bases left in between. The CDR3 DNA follows: TGTGCCAGCAGCCCCATCACCGGGGAGCTGTTTTTT. Translating it yields CASSPITGELFF.

The V and J genes are TRBV19 and TRBJ2-2, with D possibly being TRBD2 (5 bases). This CDR3 region has 12 residues. The V end was cut by 8 bases, the J end by 7 bases, with 11 bases between. From germline, CDR1 is LNHDA and CDR2 SQIVND (reference sequence). CDR3: CASCLALGELFF. The CDR3 bases are TGTGCCAGTTGTTTAGCGCTCGGGGAGCTGTTTTTT. Together with reference TRBV19 and TRBJ2-2, the CDR3 gives the full variable domain: DGGITQSPKYLFRKEGQNVTLSCEQNLNHDAMYWYRQDPGQGLRLIYYSQIVNDFQKGDIAEGYSVSREKKESFPLTVTSAQKNPTAFYLCASCLALGELFFGEGSRLTVL.

This clonotype has a handful of counts. The chain couples TRBV20-1 to TRBJ2-7; 12 bases agree with TRBD2. CDR1 is DFQATT, CDR2 SNEGSKA, per germline (reference sequence). The trim removed 1 base at V and 1 base at J, leaving 5 bases unmatched. The CDR3 consists of 16 residues. CDR3 amino acids: CSARGRLAGVSYEQYF. The CDR3 nucleotides read TGCAGTGCTAGAGGAAGACTAGCGGGAGTGTCCTACGAGCAGTACTTC.

There are many counts of this clonotype. The rearrangement links TRBV28 to TRBJ2-7; a possible D gene is TRBD1 (7 bases). Germline V gene lookup returns CDR1 MDHEN and CDR2 SYDVKM. The CDR3 is 18 amino acids. V lost 5 bases to trimming and J lost 0 bases, with 23 bases between them. As DNA, the CDR3 is TGTGCCAGCAGTCCACCGACAGGGACTTTCAGGAGCTCCTACGAGCAGTACTTC. As protein: CASSPPTGTFRSSYEQYF. The full variable domain, in which reference TRBV28 and TRBJ2-7 provide the parts outside the CDR3, is DVKVTQSSRYLVKRTGEKVFLECVQDMDHENMFWYRQDPGLGLRLIYFSYDVKMKEKGDIPEGYSVSREKKERFSLILESASTNQTSMYLCASSPPTGTFRSSYEQYFGPGTRLTVT.

This clonotype was seen more than once but under ten times. This chain connects TRBV27 to TRBJ2-7; 9 bases agree with TRBD1. The CDR3 runs 13 residues. After removal of 6 bases from V and 12 bases from J, the junction contained 12 bases not matched to a gene. The germline V gene encodes CDR1 MNHEY and CDR2 SMNVEV (reference sequence). CDR3 coding DNA: TGTGCCAGCAGCACCTCAACAGGGGGCCAATGGTACTTC. The encoded protein is CASSTSTGGQWYF.

The chain has TRBV28 and TRBJ2-7; the D gene is possibly TRBD1 (5 bases). Trimming removed 7 bases at V and 5 bases at J, with 12 bases between. CDR3 length: 12 residues. Germline assignment: CDR1 MDHEN and CDR2 SYDVKM. The CDR3 reads CASNDPRDEQYF. CDR3 coding DNA: TGTGCCAGCAACGACCCCAGGGACGAGCAGTACTTC.

This chain links TRBV14 with TRBJ1-1; the D gene is possibly TRBD1 (5 bases). The CDR3 totals 16 residues. Trimming took off 4 bases at V and 1 base at J, with 16 bases between the two ends. Germline CDR1 reads SGHDN; CDR2 reads FVKESK. CDR3 sequence reads: CASSRVRDHPNTEAFF. The CDR3 DNA follows: TGTGCCAGCAGCCGAGTCAGGGACCACCCGAACACTGAAGCTTTCTTT.

V gene TRBV5-6 combines with J gene TRBJ2-2; D unclear. Germline CDR1 and CDR2: SGHDT and YYEEEE. The CDR3 has 16 residues. Trimming shortened V by 0 bases and J by 3 bases, and 12 bases separated the two germline ends. For the CDR3, the DNA is TGTGCCAGCAGCTTGGTTGGAGAGACTCACACCGGGGAGCTGTTTTTT. Translating gives CASSLVGETHTGELFF.

This chain uses TRBV12-3 or TRBV12-4 with TRBJ2-7; a possible D gene is TRBD2 (6 bases). CDR3 size: 16 residues. Trimming cost V 2 bases and J 2 bases, with 16 bases left between them. CDR3 coding DNA: TGTGCCAGCAGTTTATTCCCGGGGGTTCCTACCTACGAGCAGTACTTC. This sequence encodes CASSLFPGVPTYEQYF.

This clonotype was detected only a few times. The chain joins TRBV6-1 to TRBJ2-1; the match to TRBD2 covers 9 bases. Germline loops: CDR1 MNHNS, CDR2 SASEGT. The CDR3 runs 16 residues. Trimming cost V 6 bases and J 7 bases; bases outside gene matches: 13. CDR3 region: CASRKGGGRAYNEQFF. DNA of the CDR3: TGTGCCAGCAGGAAAGGCGGCGGGAGGGCGTATAATGAGCAGTTCTTC.

The sample holds a few counts of this clonotype. One end of the junction is discordant with germline, which a read error may explain. Written as DNA, the CDR3 is TGTGCCAGCGGCTTAGTAGGGAGCAATCAGCCCCAGCATTTT. It translates to CASGLVGSNQPQHF. The chain is built from TRBV7-9 and TRBJ1-5, with D hard to call. Germline CDR1 reads SEHNR; CDR2 reads FQNEAQ (reference sequence). The CDR3 sequence is 14 residues long.

At least ten counts were recorded for this clonotype. The CDR3 DNA sequence: TGTGCCAGCAGTTACGATGGGCGGATGTTTTTT. It encodes CASSYDGRMFF. This rearrangement joins TRBV6-5 to TRBJ1-4; D is uncertain. This CDR3 has 11 residues. The germline gives CDR1 MNHEY, CDR2 SVGAGI. The germline V and J ends were trimmed by 2 bases and 15 bases, with 10 bases remaining between them.

Here the CDR3 reads CASSFGAQLVGGELFF. CDR3 DNA sequence: TGTGCCAGCAGTTTCGGAGCGCAGCTTGTTGGCGGGGAGCTGTTTTTT. The V call is TRBV28, the J call TRBJ2-2, with unresolved D. CDR3 size: 16 residues. V shed 3 bases and J shed 7 bases, with 18 bases lying between them. Germline V gene sequence: CDR1 MDHEN, CDR2 SYDVKM. The variable domain in full, completed from reference TRBV28 and TRBJ2-2, reads DVKVTQSSRYLVKRTGEKVFLECVQDMDHENMFWYRQDPGLGLRLIYFSYDVKMKEKGDIPEGYSVSREKKERFSLILESASTNQTSMYLCASSFGAQLVGGELFFGEGSRLTVL.

This clonotype was detected many times. This chain connects TRBV5-5 to TRBJ1-2, with D unclear. Germline V gene lookup returns CDR1 SGHKS and CDR2 YYEKEE (reference sequence). This CDR3 region has 15 residues. Trimming shortened V by 2 bases and J by 1 base, and 12 bases separated the two germline ends. The CDR3 DNA sequence: TGTGCCAGCAGCTTCGTGTCCGGGCTTAACTATGGCTACACCTTC. Translation gives CASSFVSGLNYGYTF.

There are many counts of this clonotype. This sequence joins TRBV7-9 and TRBJ2-1; D not certain. The CDR3 runs 15 residues. Trimming removed 7 bases at V and 1 base at J, with 14 bases between. Germline loops: CDR1 SEHNR, CDR2 FQNEAQ (reference sequence). CDR3 nucleotide sequence: TGTGCCAGCACCCAATCCGGATTGTCCTACAATGAGCAGTTCTTC. This translates into CASTQSGLSYNEQFF.

The chain links TRBV18 to TRBJ2-7; D uncertain. Germline lookup yields CDR1 KGHSH and CDR2 LQKENI. V was pared by 1 base and J by 0 bases, with 16 bases between. The CDR3 loop spans 17 amino acids. The CDR3 bases are TGTGCCAGCTCACCACTCGCGGAGCCGATAAGCTCCTACGAGCAGTACTTC. The encoded protein is CASSPLAEPISSYEQYF.

This clonotype was seen more than once but under ten times. The genes are TRBV20-1 and TRBJ1-2, with 10 bases fitting TRBD1. The trim removed 3 bases at V and 3 bases at J, leaving 7 bases unmatched. The CDR3 runs to 15 residues. In germline, CDR1 is DFQATT, CDR2 SNEGSKA (reference sequence). This chain's CDR3 is CSARSRDRGDYGYTF. CDR3 nucleotide sequence: TGCAGTGCTAGGTCCCGGGACAGGGGAGACTATGGCTACACCTTC.

This clonotype was found a few times. The chain recombines TRBV27 with TRBJ2-1, with D perhaps TRBD1 or TRBD2 (5 bases each). Trimming cost V 8 bases and J 14 bases, with 16 bases left between them. Germline loops: CDR1 MNHEY, CDR2 SMNVEV (reference sequence). This CDR3 region has 11 residues. This CDR3 reads CASFLFGTKFF. The CDR3 bases are TGTGCCAGCTTTTTATTTGGGACCAAGTTCTTC.

This chain connects TRBV21-1 to TRBJ2-4; the listed D gene, TRBD2, was not tested against the DNA. TRBV21-1 is noted as a pseudogene. This CDR3 spans 18 amino acids. For the CDR3, the DNA is TGTGCCAGCAGCAATGTTGAAGCGGGCCCGTTGGCCAAAAACATTCAGTACTTC. This gives the protein CASSNVEAGPLAKNIQYF.

At least ten counts were recorded for this clonotype. The chain is built from TRBV12-3 or TRBV12-4 and TRBJ1-1; the D is unclear. The CDR3 runs 14 residues. V gave up 6 bases and J gave up 1 base, with 12 bases separating them. In DNA, the CDR3 is TGTGCCAGCAGACCGTATGGGCAGAACACTGAAGCTTTCTTT. Its translation is CASRPYGQNTEAFF.

This clonotype was seen only a few times. The chain couples TRBV29-1 to TRBJ2-5, with 9 bases matching TRBD1. Germline V lookup: CDR1 SQVTM, CDR2 ANQGSEA. Germline trimming cut 5 bases from V and 1 base from J; bases unmatched to any gene: 14. The CDR3 extends over 17 amino acids. The CDR3 here is CSVFQGQGMRVQETQYF. The CDR3 DNA sequence: TGCAGCGTTTTTCAGGGACAGGGTATGCGGGTCCAAGAGACCCAGTACTTC.

J is TRBJ2-2 and V is TRBV3-1; TRBD2 might be the D (5 bases). CDR1 and CDR2 from the germline V gene are LGHDT and YNNKEL (reference sequence). The CDR3 contains 17 residues. V gave up 0 bases and J gave up 6 bases, with 17 bases separating them. This CDR3 reads CASSQEVASPLAGELFF. The CDR3 DNA reads as TGTGCCAGCAGCCAAGAGGTGGCTAGCCCTCTAGCCGGGGAGCTGTTTTTT.

This clonotype was counted ten times or more. V usage is TRBV28 and J usage is TRBJ2-7; D is uncertain. The CDR3 spans 10 residues. Germline CDR1 is MDHEN and CDR2 is SYDVKM. The germline V and J ends were trimmed by 7 bases and 3 bases, with 4 bases remaining between them. For the CDR3, the DNA is TGTGCCAGCATTGGCTACGAGCAGTACTTC. As protein: CASIGYEQYF.

V usage is TRBV12-3 or TRBV12-4 and J usage is TRBJ2-7; 13 bases are shared with TRBD2. Germline trimming cut 6 bases from V and 2 bases from J; bases unmatched to any gene: 10. The CDR3 length is 17 residues. CDR3 sequence: CASSRLAGGINTYEQYF. For the CDR3, the DNA is TGTGCCAGCAGCCGACTAGCGGGAGGCATAAATACCTACGAGCAGTACTTC.

This clonotype came up a few times. The gene calls are TRBV6-6 and TRBJ1-2; D is possibly TRBD1 (5 bases). V shed 4 bases and J shed 5 bases, with 8 bases lying between them. Germline CDR1 is MNHNY and CDR2 is SVGAGI (reference sequence). The length of the CDR3 is 12 residues. The chain's CDR3 is CASSSGTYGYTF. The CDR3 DNA reads as TGTGCCAGCAGTTCGGGGACGTATGGCTACACCTTC.

This clonotype was seen only a few times. The CDR3, as DNA: TGTGCCAGCAGTTTAGGACTAGCGGGATTCACCTACGAGCAGTACTTC. Translation gives CASSLGLAGFTYEQYF. The J gene is TRBJ2-7, the V gene TRBV28; 12 positions match TRBD2. V dropped 2 bases and J dropped 2; count of bases not matched to a gene: 4. Germline lookup yields CDR1 MDHEN and CDR2 SYDVKM. This CDR3 has 16 residues.